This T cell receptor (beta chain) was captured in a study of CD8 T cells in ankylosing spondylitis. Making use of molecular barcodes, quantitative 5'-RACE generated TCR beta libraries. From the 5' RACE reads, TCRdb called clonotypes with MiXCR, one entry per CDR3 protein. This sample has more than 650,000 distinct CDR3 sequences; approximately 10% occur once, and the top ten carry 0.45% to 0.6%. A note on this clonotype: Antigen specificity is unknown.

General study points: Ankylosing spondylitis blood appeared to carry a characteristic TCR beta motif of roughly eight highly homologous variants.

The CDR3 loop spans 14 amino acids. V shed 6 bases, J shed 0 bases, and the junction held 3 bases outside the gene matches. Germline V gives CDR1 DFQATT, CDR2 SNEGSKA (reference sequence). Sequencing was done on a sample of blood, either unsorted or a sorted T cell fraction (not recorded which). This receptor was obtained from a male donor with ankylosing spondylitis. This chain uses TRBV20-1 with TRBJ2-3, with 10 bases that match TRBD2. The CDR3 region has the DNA TGCAGTGCCACTAGCGGGGCTAGCACAGATACGCAGTATTTT. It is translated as CSATSGASTDTQYF.